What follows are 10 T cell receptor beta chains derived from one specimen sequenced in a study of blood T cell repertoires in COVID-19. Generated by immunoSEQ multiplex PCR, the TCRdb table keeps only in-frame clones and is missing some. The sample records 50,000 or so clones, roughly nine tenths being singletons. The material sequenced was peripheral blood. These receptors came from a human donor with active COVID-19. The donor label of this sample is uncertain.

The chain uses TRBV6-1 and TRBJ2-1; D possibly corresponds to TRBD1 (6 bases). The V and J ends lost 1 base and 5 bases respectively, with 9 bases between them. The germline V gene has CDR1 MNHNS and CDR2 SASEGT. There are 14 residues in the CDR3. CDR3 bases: TGTGCCAGCAGTGAAGGGGGGCTTAACAATGAGCAGTTCTTC. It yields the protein CASSEGGLNNEQFF.

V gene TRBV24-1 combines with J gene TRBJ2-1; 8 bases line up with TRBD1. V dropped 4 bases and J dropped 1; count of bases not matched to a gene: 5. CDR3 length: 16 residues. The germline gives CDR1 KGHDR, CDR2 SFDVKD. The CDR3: CATSDRTGFSYNEQFF. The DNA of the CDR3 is TGTGCCACCAGTGACCGGACAGGGTTTTCCTACAATGAGCAGTTCTTC.

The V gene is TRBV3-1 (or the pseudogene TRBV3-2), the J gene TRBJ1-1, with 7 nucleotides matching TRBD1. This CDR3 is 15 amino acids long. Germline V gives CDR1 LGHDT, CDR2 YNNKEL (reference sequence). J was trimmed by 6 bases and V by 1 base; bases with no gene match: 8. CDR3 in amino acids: CASSQAPTGRAEAFF. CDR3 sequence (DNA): TGTGCCAGCAGCCAAGCCCCGACAGGGCGGGCTGAAGCTTTCTTT.

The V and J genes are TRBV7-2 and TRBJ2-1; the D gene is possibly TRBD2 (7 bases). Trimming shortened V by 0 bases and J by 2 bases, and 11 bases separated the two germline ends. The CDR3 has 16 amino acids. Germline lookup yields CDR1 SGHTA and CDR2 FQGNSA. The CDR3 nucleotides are TGTGCCAGCAGCTTAGCGGGGGGGCCCCCCTACAATGAGCAGTTCTTC. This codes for CASSLAGGPPYNEQFF.

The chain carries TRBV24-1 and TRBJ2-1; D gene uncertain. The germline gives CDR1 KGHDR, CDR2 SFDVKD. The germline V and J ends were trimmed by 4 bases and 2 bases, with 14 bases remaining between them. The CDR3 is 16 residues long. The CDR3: CATSDPSALTYNEQFF. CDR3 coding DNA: TGTGCCACCAGTGACCCGTCCGCACTAACCTACAATGAGCAGTTCTTC.

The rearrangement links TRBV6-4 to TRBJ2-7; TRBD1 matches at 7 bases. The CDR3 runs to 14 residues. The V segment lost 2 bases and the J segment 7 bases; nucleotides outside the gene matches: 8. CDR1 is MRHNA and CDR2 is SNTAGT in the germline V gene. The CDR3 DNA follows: TGTGCCAGCAGTGACACCCAGGGGGTGGATGAGCAGTACTTC. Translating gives CASSDTQGVDEQYF.

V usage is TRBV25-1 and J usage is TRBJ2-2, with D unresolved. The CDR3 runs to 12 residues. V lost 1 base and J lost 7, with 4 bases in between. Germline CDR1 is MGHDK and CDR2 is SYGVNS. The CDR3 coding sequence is TGTGCCAGCAGTGAATCGGTCGGGGAGCTGTTTTTT. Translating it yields CASSESVGELFF. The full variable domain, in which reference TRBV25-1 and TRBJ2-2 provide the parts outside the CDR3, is EADIYQTPRYLVIGTGKKITLECSQTMGHDKMYWYQQDPGMELHLIHYSYGVNSTEKGDLSSESTVSRIRTEHFPLTLESARPSHTSQYLCASSESVGELFFGEGSRLTVL.

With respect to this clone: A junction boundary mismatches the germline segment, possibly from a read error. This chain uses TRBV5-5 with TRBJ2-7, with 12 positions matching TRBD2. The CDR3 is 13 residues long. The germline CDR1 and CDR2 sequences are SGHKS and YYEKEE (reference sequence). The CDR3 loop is CASSWTSGDFLDF. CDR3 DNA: TGTGCCAGCAGCTGGACTAGCGGGGACTTCTTGGACTTC.

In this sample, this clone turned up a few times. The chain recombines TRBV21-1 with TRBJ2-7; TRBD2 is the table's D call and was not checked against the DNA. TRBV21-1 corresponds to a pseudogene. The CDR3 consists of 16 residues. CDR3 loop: CASSKEAASRSYEQYF. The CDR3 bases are TGTGCCAGCAGCAAAGAGGCGGCCTCTAGGTCCTACGAGCAGTACTTC.

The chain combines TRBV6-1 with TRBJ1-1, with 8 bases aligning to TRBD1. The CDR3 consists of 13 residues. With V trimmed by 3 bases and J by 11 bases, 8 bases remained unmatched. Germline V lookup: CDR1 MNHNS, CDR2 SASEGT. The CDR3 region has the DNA TGTGCCAGCAGTGAGGACGGCAGGGGGCGGGCTTTCTTT. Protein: CASSEDGRGRAFF.